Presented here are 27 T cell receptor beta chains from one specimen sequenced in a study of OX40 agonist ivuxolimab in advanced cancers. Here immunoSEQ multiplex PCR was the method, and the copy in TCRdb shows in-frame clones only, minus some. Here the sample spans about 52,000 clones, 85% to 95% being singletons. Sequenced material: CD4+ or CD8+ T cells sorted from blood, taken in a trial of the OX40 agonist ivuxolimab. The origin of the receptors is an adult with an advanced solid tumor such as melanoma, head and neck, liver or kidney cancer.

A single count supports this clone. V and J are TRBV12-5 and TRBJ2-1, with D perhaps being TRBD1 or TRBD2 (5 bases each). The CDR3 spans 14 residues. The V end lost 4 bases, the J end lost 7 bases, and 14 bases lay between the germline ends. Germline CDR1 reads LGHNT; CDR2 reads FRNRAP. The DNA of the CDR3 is TGTGCTAGTGGTTCGACAGCCTGGGGGAATGAGCAGTTCTTC. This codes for CASGSTAWGNEQFF. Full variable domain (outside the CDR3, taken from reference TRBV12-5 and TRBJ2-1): DARVTQTPRHKVTEMGQEVTMRCQPILGHNTVFWYRQTMMQGLELLAYFRNRAPLDDSGMPKDRFSAEMPDATLATLKIQPSEPRDSAVYFCASGSTAWGNEQFFGPGTRLTVL.

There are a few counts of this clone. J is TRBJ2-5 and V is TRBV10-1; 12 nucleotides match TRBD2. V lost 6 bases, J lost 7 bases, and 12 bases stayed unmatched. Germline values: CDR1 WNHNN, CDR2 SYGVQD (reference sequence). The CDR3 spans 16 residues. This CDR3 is CASSLTTSGGLATQYF. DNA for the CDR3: TGCGCCAGCAGCCTTACCACTAGCGGGGGGTTAGCGACCCAGTACTTC.

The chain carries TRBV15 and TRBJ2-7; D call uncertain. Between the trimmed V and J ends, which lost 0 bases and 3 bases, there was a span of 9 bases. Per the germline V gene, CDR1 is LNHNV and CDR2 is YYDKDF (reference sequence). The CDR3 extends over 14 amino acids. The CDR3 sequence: CATSRERPDYEQYF. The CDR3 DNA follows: TGTGCCACCAGCAGAGAACGCCCAGACTACGAGCAGTACTTC.

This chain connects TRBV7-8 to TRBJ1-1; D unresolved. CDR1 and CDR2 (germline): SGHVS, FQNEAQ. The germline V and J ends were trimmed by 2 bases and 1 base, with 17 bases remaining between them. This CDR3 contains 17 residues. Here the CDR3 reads CASSLLGTFPGNTEAFF. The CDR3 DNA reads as TGTGCCAGCAGCTTATTGGGAACATTCCCAGGGAACACTGAAGCTTTCTTT. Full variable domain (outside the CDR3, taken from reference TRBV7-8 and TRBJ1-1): GAGVSQSPRYKVAKRGQDVALRCDPISGHVSLFWYQQALGQGPEFLTYFQNEAQLDKSGLPSDRFFAERPEGSVSTLKIQRTQQEDSAVYLCASSLLGTFPGNTEAFFGQGTRLTVV.

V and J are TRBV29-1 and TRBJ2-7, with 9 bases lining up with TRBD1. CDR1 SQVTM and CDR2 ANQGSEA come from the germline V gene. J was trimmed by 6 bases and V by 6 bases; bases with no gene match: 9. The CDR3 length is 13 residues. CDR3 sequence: CSVRTGAHSEQYF. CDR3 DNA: TGCAGCGTCAGGACAGGGGCCCATTCCGAGCAGTACTTC.

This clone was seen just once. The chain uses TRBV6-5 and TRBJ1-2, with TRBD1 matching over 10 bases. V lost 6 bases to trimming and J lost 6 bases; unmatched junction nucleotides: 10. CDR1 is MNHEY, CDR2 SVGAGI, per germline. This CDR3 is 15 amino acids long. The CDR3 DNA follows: TGTGCCAGCAGGGCCCGGGACAGGGGTTTTGATGGCTACACCTTC. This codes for CASRARDRGFDGYTF.

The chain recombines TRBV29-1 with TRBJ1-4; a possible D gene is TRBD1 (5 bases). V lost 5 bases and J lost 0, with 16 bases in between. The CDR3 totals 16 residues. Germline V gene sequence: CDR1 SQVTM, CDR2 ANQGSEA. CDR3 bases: TGCAGCGTTCCCTTCCTAGACAGTGCAACTAATGAAAAACTGTTTTTT. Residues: CSVPFLDSATNEKLFF.

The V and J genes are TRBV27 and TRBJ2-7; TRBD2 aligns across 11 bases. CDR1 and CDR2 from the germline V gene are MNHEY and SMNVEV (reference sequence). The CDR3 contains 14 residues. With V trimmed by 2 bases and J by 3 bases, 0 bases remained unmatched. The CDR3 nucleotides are TGTGCCAGCAGTTTAGGGACTAGCGGCTACGAGCAGTACTTC. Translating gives CASSLGTSGYEQYF.

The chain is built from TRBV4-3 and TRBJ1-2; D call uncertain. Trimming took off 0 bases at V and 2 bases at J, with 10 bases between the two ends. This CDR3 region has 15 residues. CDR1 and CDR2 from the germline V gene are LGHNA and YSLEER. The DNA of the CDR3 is TGCGCCAGCAGCCAAGATAGGTGGGTCAACTATGGCTACACCTTC. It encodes CASSQDRWVNYGYTF.

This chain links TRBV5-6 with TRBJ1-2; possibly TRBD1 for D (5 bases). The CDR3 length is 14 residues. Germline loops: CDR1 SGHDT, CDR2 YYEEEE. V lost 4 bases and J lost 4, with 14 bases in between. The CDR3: CASSLADSPYGYTF. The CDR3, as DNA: TGTGCCAGCAGCCTGGCCGACAGCCCCTATGGCTACACCTTC. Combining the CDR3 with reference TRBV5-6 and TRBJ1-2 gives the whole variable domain DAGVTQSPTHLIKTRGQQVTLRCSPKSGHDTVSWYQQALGQGPQFIFQYYEEEERQRGNFPDRFSGHQFPNYSSELNVNALLLGDSALYLCASSLADSPYGYTFGSGTRLTVV.

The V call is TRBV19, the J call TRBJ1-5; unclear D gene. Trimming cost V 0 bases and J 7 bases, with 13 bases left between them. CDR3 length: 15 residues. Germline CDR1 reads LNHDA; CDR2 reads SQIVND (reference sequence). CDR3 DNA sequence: TGTGCCAGTAGTATAGATCTATGGCAGATCCAGCCCCAGCATTTT. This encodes CASSIDLWQIQPQHF.

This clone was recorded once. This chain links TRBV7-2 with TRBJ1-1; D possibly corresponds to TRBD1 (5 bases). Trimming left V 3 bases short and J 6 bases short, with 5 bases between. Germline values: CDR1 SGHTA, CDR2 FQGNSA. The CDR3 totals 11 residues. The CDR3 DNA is TGTGCCAGCAGCTTGACAGCTGAAGCTTTCTTT. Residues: CASSLTAEAFF.

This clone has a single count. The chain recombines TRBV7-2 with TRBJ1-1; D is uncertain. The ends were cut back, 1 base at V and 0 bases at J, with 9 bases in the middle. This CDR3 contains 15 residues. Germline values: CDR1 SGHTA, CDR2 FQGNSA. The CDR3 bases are TGTGCCAGCAGCTTAGGGCCGCTTATGAACACTGAAGCTTTCTTT. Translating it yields CASSLGPLMNTEAFF.

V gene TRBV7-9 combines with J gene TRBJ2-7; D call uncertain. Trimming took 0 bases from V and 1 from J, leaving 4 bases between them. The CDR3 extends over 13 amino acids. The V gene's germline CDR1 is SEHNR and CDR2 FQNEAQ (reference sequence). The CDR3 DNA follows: TGTGCCAGCAGCTTAGCGGCGTCCTACGAGCAGTACTTC. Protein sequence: CASSLAASYEQYF.

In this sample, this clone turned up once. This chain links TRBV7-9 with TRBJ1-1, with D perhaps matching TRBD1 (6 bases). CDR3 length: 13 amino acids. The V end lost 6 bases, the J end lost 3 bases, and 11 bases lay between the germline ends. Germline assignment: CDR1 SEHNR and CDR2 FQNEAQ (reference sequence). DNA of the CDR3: TGTGCCAGCAGTTCACAGGGAGACACTGAAGCTTTCTTT. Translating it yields CASSSQGDTEAFF.

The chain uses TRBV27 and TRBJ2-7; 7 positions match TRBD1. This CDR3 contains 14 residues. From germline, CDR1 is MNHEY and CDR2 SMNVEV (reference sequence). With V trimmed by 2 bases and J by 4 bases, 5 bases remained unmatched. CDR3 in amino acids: CASSLLGGEYEQYF. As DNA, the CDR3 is TGTGCCAGCAGTTTACTAGGGGGCGAGTACGAGCAGTACTTC.

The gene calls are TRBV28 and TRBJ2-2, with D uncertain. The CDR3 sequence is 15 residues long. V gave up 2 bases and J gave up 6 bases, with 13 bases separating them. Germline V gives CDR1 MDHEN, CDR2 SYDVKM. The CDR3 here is CASSLVWGLPGELFF. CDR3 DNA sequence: TGTGCCAGCAGTTTAGTCTGGGGTTTACCCGGGGAGCTGTTTTTT.

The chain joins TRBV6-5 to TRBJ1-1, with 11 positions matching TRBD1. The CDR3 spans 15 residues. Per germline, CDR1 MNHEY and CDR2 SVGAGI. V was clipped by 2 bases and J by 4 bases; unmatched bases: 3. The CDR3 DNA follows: TGTGCCAGCAGTTACGGGACAGGGGGGGTCACTGAAGCTTTCTTT. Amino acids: CASSYGTGGVTEAFF.

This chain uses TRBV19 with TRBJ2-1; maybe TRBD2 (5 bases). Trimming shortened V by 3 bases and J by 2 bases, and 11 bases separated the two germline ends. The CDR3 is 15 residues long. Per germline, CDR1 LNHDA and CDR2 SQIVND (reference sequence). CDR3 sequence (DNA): TGTGCCAGTAGTATTACGGGGTTCGCCTACAATGAGCAGTTCTTC. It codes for CASSITGFAYNEQFF.

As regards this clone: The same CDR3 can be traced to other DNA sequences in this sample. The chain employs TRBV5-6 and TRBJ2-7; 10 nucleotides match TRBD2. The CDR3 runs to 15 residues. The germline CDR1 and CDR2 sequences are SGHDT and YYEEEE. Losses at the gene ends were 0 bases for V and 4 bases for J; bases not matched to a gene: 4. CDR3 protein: CASSLGLAGAYEQYF. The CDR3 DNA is TGTGCCAGCAGCTTGGGCCTAGCGGGAGCGTACGAGCAGTACTTC.

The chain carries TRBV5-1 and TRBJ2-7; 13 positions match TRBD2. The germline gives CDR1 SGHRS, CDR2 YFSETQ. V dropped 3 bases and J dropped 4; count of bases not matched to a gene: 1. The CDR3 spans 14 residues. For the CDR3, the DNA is TGCGCCAGCAGCTGGACTAGCGGGAGTTACGAGCAGTACTTC. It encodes CASSWTSGSYEQYF.

As DNA, the CDR3 is TGTGCCAGCAGCAAGGGGGAGGGAAAGTCGTACGAGCAGTACTTC. Translating it yields CASSKGEGKSYEQYF. This rearrangement joins TRBV16 to TRBJ2-7; D possibly corresponds to TRBD2 (7 bases). The germline CDR1 and CDR2 sequences are KGHSY and FQNENV. The CDR3 is made up of 15 amino acids. Trimming shortened V by 5 bases and J by 4 bases, and 18 bases separated the two germline ends.

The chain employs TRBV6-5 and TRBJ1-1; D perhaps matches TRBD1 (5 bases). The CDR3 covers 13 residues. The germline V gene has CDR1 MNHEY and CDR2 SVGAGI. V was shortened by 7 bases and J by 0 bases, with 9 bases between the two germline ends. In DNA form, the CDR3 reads TGTGCCAGCATATCAGGGCTGAACACTGAAGCTTTCTTT. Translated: CASISGLNTEAFF.

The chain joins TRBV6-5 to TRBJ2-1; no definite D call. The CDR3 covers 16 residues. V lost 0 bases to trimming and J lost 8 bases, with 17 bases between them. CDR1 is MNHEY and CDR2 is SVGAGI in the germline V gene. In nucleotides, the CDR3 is TGTGCCAGCAGTTACTCGAGTCTTGCGGCCACCCATGAGCAGTTCTTC. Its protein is CASSYSSLAATHEQFF.

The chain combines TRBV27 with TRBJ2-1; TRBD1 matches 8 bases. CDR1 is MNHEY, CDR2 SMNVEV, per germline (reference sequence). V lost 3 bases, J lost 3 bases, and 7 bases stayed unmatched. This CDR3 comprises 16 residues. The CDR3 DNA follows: TGTGCCAGCAGTTTTATCCAGGGGGCTGTCTACAATGAGCAGTTCTTC. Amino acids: CASSFIQGAVYNEQFF.

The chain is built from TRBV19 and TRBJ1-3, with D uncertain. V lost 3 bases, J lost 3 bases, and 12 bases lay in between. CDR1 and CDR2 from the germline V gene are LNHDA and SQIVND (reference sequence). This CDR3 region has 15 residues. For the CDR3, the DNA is TGTGCCAGTAGTATTGTGCCCGGCGGTGGAAACACCATATATTTT. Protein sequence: CASSIVPGGGNTIYF.

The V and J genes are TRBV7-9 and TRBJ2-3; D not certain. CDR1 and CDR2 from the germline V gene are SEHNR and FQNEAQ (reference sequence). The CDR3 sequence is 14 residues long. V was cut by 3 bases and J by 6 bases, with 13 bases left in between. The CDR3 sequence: CASSLGATRDTQYF. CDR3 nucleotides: TGTGCCAGCAGCTTGGGCGCAACTCGGGATACGCAGTATTTT.